Following are 5 T cell receptor beta chains from one sample sequenced in a study of blood T cell repertoires in COVID-19. Profiling relied on immunoSEQ multiplex PCR, and the TCRdb table lists in-frame clones only, not all of them. The top ten clones hold under 20% of a sample with around 30,000 clones, approximately 77% of them seen once. Sequenced: peripheral blood. These receptors were collected from a human donor in a cohort sampled during active COVID-19.

The chain carries TRBV9 and TRBJ1-1, with 7 bases fitting TRBD1. Losses at the gene ends were 4 bases for V and 8 bases for J; bases not matched to a gene: 11. In germline, CDR1 is SGDLS, CDR2 YYNGEE. This CDR3 has 14 amino acids. The CDR3 DNA is TGTGCCAGCAGCCCTTTTCCGGGACAGTCAGAAGCTTTCTTT. Translation gives CASSPFPGQSEAFF. Complete variable domain (other parts from reference TRBV9 and TRBJ1-1): DSGVTQTPKHLITATGQRVTLRCSPRSGDLSVYWYQQSLDQGLQFLIQYYNGEERAKGNILERFSAQQFPDLHSELNLSSLELGDSALYFCASSPFPGQSEAFFGQGTRLTVV.

The chain couples TRBV5-6 to TRBJ1-1; weak D call: TRBD1 (5 bases). The CDR3 consists of 16 residues. Looked up from germline, CDR1 is SGHDT and CDR2 is YYEEEE. V lost 4 bases and J lost 8, with 24 bases in between. The CDR3 nucleotides are TGTGCCAGCAGCCTCTTCAGGGCCAAAGCTGCTCCGGAAGCTTTCTTT. Residues: CASSLFRAKAAPEAFF.

V and J are TRBV12-3 or TRBV12-4 and TRBJ1-5; 8 bases map to TRBD1. The CDR3 has 13 residues. Trimming cost V 4 bases and J 5 bases; bases outside gene matches: 1. This CDR3 reads CASSSTGDQPQHF. The CDR3, as DNA: TGTGCCAGCAGTTCGACAGGGGATCAGCCCCAGCATTTT.

V is TRBV5-6 and J is TRBJ2-3; 7 bases agree with TRBD2. V shed 3 bases and J 2 bases; nucleotides not matched to a gene: 9. Per the germline V gene, CDR1 is SGHDT and CDR2 is YYEEEE. The CDR3 is 16 amino acids. CDR3 DNA sequence: TGTGCCAGCAGCTATTCCACCGGGACTAACACAGATACGCAGTATTTT. Its translation: CASSYSTGTNTDTQYF.

V usage is TRBV27 and J usage is TRBJ2-5; D perhaps matches TRBD1 (6 bases). Germline CDR1 and CDR2: MNHEY and SMNVEV (reference sequence). V lost 2 bases, J lost 5 bases, and 24 bases lay in between. CDR3 length: 18 amino acids. CDR3 nucleotide sequence: TGTGCCAGCAGTTTAAGGTTTCCACGAGGTGACAGGCGGGAGACCCAGTACTTC. It encodes CASSLRFPRGDRRETQYF.